What follows are 32 T cell receptor beta chains derived from one specimen sequenced in a study of early T cells in non-severe SARS-CoV-2 infection. MiXCR, run by TCRdb on the 5' RACE reads, gives a single entry per CDR3 protein. Of almost 30,000 distinct CDR3 sequences in the sample, less than 7.5% were seen once. Sequencing input: whole blood. The receptor set was obtained from an adult who was a healthcare worker with PCR-confirmed SARS-CoV-2 infection or an uninfected control (not recorded which).

Ten or more counts support this clonotype. The chain combines TRBV5-6 with TRBJ1-4; no reliable D call. This CDR3 contains 15 residues. The germline CDR1 and CDR2 sequences are SGHDT and YYEEEE. V was pared by 4 bases and J by 8 bases, with 18 bases between. The CDR3 region is CASSLGRGRDEKLFF. The CDR3 DNA is TGTGCCAGCAGCCTAGGGAGAGGGCGAGACGAAAAACTGTTTTTT.

This clonotype has at least ten counts. V gene TRBV10-3 combines with J gene TRBJ2-1, with 15 nucleotides matching TRBD2. CDR3 size: 16 residues. Germline CDR1 ENHRY, CDR2 SYGVKD. The V gene end was trimmed by 6 bases and the J gene end by 6 bases; junction bases not matched to a gene: 6. The CDR3 loop reads CAISSGLAGGFNEQFF. The CDR3 DNA reads as TGTGCCATCAGCTCGGGACTAGCGGGGGGTTTCAATGAGCAGTTCTTC.

This clonotype was detected a few times. The rearrangement joins TRBV10-3 to TRBJ1-5; tentatively, D is TRBD1 (5 bases). Germline V gene data show CDR1 as ENHRY and CDR2 as SYGVKD. This CDR3 is built from 14 residues. The CDR3 DNA reads as TGTGCGTCCCGTTCCGACCGGGGGAATCAGCCCCAGCATTTT. Protein sequence: CASRSDRGNQPQHF.

This clonotype was detected only a few times. The chain joins TRBV28 to TRBJ1-2; no clear D gene. The V gene lost 3 bases and the J gene lost 0 bases, with 8 bases spanning the gap. The V gene's germline CDR1 is MDHEN and CDR2 SYDVKM. The CDR3 runs 14 residues. CDR3 sequence: CASSFYGPNYGYTF. CDR3 nucleotide sequence: TGTGCCAGCAGTTTCTACGGACCTAACTATGGCTACACCTTC.

The V and J genes are TRBV7-8 and TRBJ1-1, with D perhaps TRBD1 (5 bases). Germline-derived CDR1 and CDR2 are SGHVS and FQNEAQ. CDR3 length: 16 residues. With 1 base removed from V and 2 bases from J, the gap between germline ends came to 14 bases. The CDR3 bases are TGTGCCAGCAGCTTAGGTCTTGAGGGGTTAAACACTGAAGCTTTCTTT. Translated: CASSLGLEGLNTEAFF.

This clonotype rates as medium-sized (0.01 to 0.1%). The chain couples TRBV3-1 to TRBJ2-5, with D tentatively TRBD1 (6 bases). The CDR3 is 14 residues long. V was trimmed by 3 bases and J by 0 bases, leaving 8 bases between them. The germline gives CDR1 LGHDT, CDR2 YNNKEL (reference sequence). The CDR3 sequence: CASSHRDNQETQYF. Written as DNA, the CDR3 is TGTGCCAGCAGCCACCGGGACAACCAAGAGACCCAGTACTTC.

This clonotype appeared many times. CDR3 nucleotides: TGCGCCAGCAGCCAAGAGCAGGTCAGCAATGAGCAGTTCTTC. The encoded protein is CASSQEQVSNEQFF. The chain recombines TRBV4-1 with TRBJ2-1; D is uncertain. The CDR3 has 14 amino acids. V lost 0 bases to trimming and J lost 6 bases, with 9 bases between them. The V gene's germline CDR1 is MGHRA and CDR2 YSYEKL.

At least ten counts were recorded for this clonotype. The rearrangement joins TRBV9 to TRBJ2-1; maybe TRBD1 (5 bases). Trimming took 2 bases from V and 7 from J, leaving 10 bases between them. The CDR3 sequence is 13 residues long. The germline V gene has CDR1 SGDLS and CDR2 YYNGEE. In nucleotides, the CDR3 is TGTGCCAGCAGCGTGGCAGGGCGGAATGAGCAGTTCTTC. It yields the protein CASSVAGRNEQFF.

The gene calls are TRBV19 and TRBJ1-1; D possibly corresponds to TRBD1 (6 bases). The germline V gene encodes CDR1 LNHDA and CDR2 SQIVND (reference sequence). The CDR3 extends over 14 amino acids. Trimming removed 3 bases at V and 6 bases at J, with 14 bases between. The CDR3, as DNA: TGTGCCAGTAGTATTGGACAGTCTTCCGCTGAAGCTTTCTTT. Protein sequence: CASSIGQSSAEAFF.

This clonotype occurred many times. The genes are TRBV3-1 and TRBJ2-2; 7 bases align to TRBD1. The CDR3 contains 15 residues. From germline, CDR1 is LGHDT and CDR2 YNNKEL (reference sequence). The V segment lost 2 bases and the J segment 1 base; nucleotides outside the gene matches: 1. The CDR3 bases are TGTGCCAGCAGCCAATGGACAGGGAACACCGGGGAGCTGTTTTTT. It is translated as CASSQWTGNTGELFF.

Ten or more counts support this clonotype. The CDR3, as DNA: TGTGCCAGCAGTGTACGACAGGGAACAGATACGCAGTATTTT. Amino acid sequence: CASSVRQGTDTQYF. The chain combines TRBV27 with TRBJ2-3; 7 nucleotides line up with TRBD1. The CDR3 has 14 residues. V was pared by 5 bases and J by 3 bases, with 5 bases of the junction left unmatched. CDR1 and CDR2 (germline): MNHEY, SMNVEV (reference sequence).

V and J are TRBV18 and TRBJ2-7; D is unclear. V lost 3 bases and J lost 4, with 7 bases in between. CDR1 and CDR2 (germline): KGHSH, LQKENI. The CDR3 loop spans 12 amino acids. This CDR3 reads CASSPASYEQYF. DNA of the CDR3: TGTGCCAGCTCACCGGCTTCATACGAGCAGTACTTC.

The table lists this clonotype with many counts. The chain joins TRBV20-1 to TRBJ2-1; the D is unclear. This CDR3 region has 12 residues. Germline CDR1 reads DFQATT; CDR2 reads SNEGSKA (reference sequence). V shed 4 bases and J shed 2 bases, with 6 bases lying between them. The CDR3, as DNA: TGCAGTGCTATCCGCACCTACAATGAGCAGTTCTTC. It translates to CSAIRTYNEQFF.

This clonotype came up many times. The rearrangement uses TRBV12-3 or TRBV12-4 and TRBJ2-7, with D unresolved. The CDR3 covers 13 residues. V gave up 4 bases and J gave up 2 bases, with 9 bases separating them. Here the CDR3 reads CASSSTETYEQYF. In DNA, the CDR3 is TGTGCCAGCAGTTCGACTGAGACCTACGAGCAGTACTTC.

This clonotype was detected ten times or more. This chain links TRBV6-4 with TRBJ1-1, with no clear D. V lost 10 bases and J lost 3, with 15 bases in between. This CDR3 region has 13 residues. The germline V gene encodes CDR1 MRHNA and CDR2 SNTAGT. CDR3 loop: CAIPGEGDTEAFF. CDR3 DNA sequence: TGTGCCATCCCCGGGGAGGGAGACACTGAAGCTTTCTTT.

This rearrangement joins TRBV5-1 to TRBJ2-5; no definite D call. Per the germline V gene, CDR1 is SGHRS and CDR2 is YFSETQ. The CDR3 has 14 residues. Trimming stripped 4 bases from V and 3 bases from J, with 13 bases between. The CDR3 loop is CASSTPGAEETQYF. CDR3 nucleotides: TGCGCCAGCAGCACCCCGGGCGCGGAAGAGACCCAGTACTTC. Supplemented by reference TRBV5-1 and TRBJ2-5, the full variable domain reads KAGVTQTPRYLIKTRGQQVTLSCSPISGHRSVSWYQQTPGQGLQFLFEYFSETQRNKGNFPGRFSGRQFSNSRSEMNVSTLELGDSALYLCASSTPGAEETQYFGPGTRLLVL.

This clonotype has a handful of counts. The chain is built from TRBV7-2 and TRBJ2-3; D gene ambiguous. Germline V gene sequence: CDR1 SGHTA, CDR2 FQGNSA. This CDR3 spans 13 amino acids. The V gene lost 1 base and the J gene lost 2 bases, with 4 bases spanning the gap. This chain's CDR3 is CASSLGPTDTQYF. The CDR3 DNA reads as TGTGCCAGCAGCTTAGGACCCACAGATACGCAGTATTTT.

This clonotype was seen a handful of times. The chain has TRBV24-1 and TRBJ1-4, with D possibly TRBD1 on 6 matching bases. The CDR3 contains 16 residues. Germline assignment: CDR1 KGHDR and CDR2 SFDVKD. Deletions cut 4 bases from V and 8 bases from J, with 19 bases between. CDR3 protein: CATSDPAPGQGEKLFF. The CDR3 DNA follows: TGTGCCACCAGTGACCCGGCCCCGGGTCAGGGGGAAAAACTGTTTTTT.

This clonotype was picked up many times. The chain is built from TRBV12-3 or TRBV12-4 and TRBJ1-2; tentative D call: TRBD1 (5 bases). The CDR3 is 15 amino acids. V shed 4 bases and J shed 5 bases, with 17 bases lying between them. CDR3 protein: CASSYDRDDPYGYTF. In DNA, the CDR3 is TGTGCCAGCAGTTATGATCGGGACGACCCTTATGGCTACACCTTC.

Judged by abundance, this clonotype is medium-sized. V usage is TRBV7-2 and J usage is TRBJ2-1, with TRBD2 identical over 8 bases. V lost 7 bases to trimming and J lost 1 base; unmatched junction nucleotides: 9. The length of the CDR3 is 16 residues. From germline, CDR1 is SGHTA and CDR2 FQGNSA. CDR3 nucleotide sequence: TGTGCCAGCACCCTCAGGGCTAGCGGGTCCTACAATGAGCAGTTCTTC. Translating gives CASTLRASGSYNEQFF.

This clonotype was counted many times. The chain has TRBV28 and TRBJ1-6; no definite D call. The CDR3 has 18 amino acids. CDR1 is MDHEN and CDR2 is SYDVKM in the germline V gene. Trimming removed 6 bases from V and 3 bases from J, with 21 bases in between. For the CDR3, the DNA is TGTGCCAGCAGCTCCCCGGATGCCTCCATCTTCTATAATTCACCCCTCCACTTT. Protein product: CASSSPDASIFYNSPLHF.

This clonotype occurred many times. V gene TRBV7-2 combines with J gene TRBJ1-1; perhaps TRBD1 as D (6 bases). This CDR3 has 13 amino acids. Germline V gene sequence: CDR1 SGHTA, CDR2 FQGNSA. V dropped 5 bases and J dropped 8 bases, with 15 bases sitting between them. The CDR3 region is CASSPPGAKEAFF. The DNA of the CDR3 is TGTGCCAGCAGCCCCCCAGGGGCTAAGGAAGCTTTCTTT.

This clonotype came up a few times. The chain is built from TRBV9 and TRBJ2-1; D is unclear. The ends were cut back, 2 bases at V and 6 bases at J, with 9 bases in the middle. Germline V CDR1 and CDR2: SGDLS, YYNGEE. This CDR3 has 13 amino acids. The CDR3 DNA follows: TGTGCCAGCAGCGTCCCCCTACGCAATGAGCAGTTCTTC. Its protein product is CASSVPLRNEQFF.

This clonotype was recorded many times. This sequence joins TRBV9 and TRBJ1-6, with 7 positions matching TRBD1. The CDR3 is 14 residues long. Germline trimming cut 5 bases from V and 4 bases from J; bases unmatched to any gene: 3. Germline V gene sequence: CDR1 SGDLS, CDR2 YYNGEE. CDR3 nucleotides: TGTGCCAGCAGTGAGGGACAGTATAATTCACCCCTCCACTTT. This encodes CASSEGQYNSPLHF.

This clonotype was counted ten times or more. The CDR3 spells CASLSTPGANVLTF. In DNA form, the CDR3 reads TGTGCCAGTCTATCGACCCCTGGGGCCAACGTCCTGACTTTC. The V and J genes are TRBV6-1 and TRBJ2-6; no reliable D call. Germline lookup yields CDR1 MNHNS and CDR2 SASEGT. Trimming removed 9 bases at V and 2 bases at J, with 11 bases between. The CDR3 runs 14 residues.

This clonotype was recorded a few times. This CDR3 fails to terminate in the conserved phenylalanine or tryptophan, so it likely reflects a read error. CDR3 bases: TGTGCCAGCAGCTTATTTGGTGAGACCCAGTACTCC. As protein: CASSLFGETQYS. The genes are TRBV11-1 and TRBJ2-5; D ambiguous. CDR3 length: 12 residues. Looked up from germline, CDR1 is SGHAT and CDR2 is FQDESV (reference sequence). Trimming cost V 2 bases and J 5 bases, with 6 bases left between them.

There are many counts of this clonotype. The chain employs TRBV19 and TRBJ2-1; no reliable D call. The CDR3 spans 15 residues. Trimming took off 5 bases at V and 0 bases at J, with 11 bases between the two ends. Germline V gene lookup returns CDR1 LNHDA and CDR2 SQIVND (reference sequence). In DNA form, the CDR3 reads TGTGCCAGTAGTCCAGGATCCCTCTCCTACAATGAGCAGTTCTTC. The encoded protein is CASSPGSLSYNEQFF.

This clonotype was counted many times. The rearrangement links TRBV20-1 to TRBJ1-2, with D unresolved. Germline CDR1 reads DFQATT; CDR2 reads SNEGSKA (reference sequence). Trimming took 1 base from V and 5 from J, leaving 14 bases between them. The length of the CDR3 is 14 residues. Here the CDR3 reads CSARARPVGYGYTF. The CDR3 DNA follows: TGCAGTGCTAGAGCCCGCCCAGTCGGATATGGCTACACCTTC.

This clonotype was recorded at least ten times. This chain connects TRBV6-2 or TRBV6-3 to TRBJ1-2, with D perhaps TRBD1 (6 bases). Trimming left V 7 bases short and J 9 bases short, with 18 bases between. The germline V gene has CDR1 MNHEY and CDR2 SVGEGT. The CDR3 has 13 amino acids. CDR3: CASTPTGLRSYTF. The CDR3 bases are TGTGCCAGCACCCCGACAGGATTGCGGAGCTACACCTTC.

This clonotype was observed a handful of times. This rearrangement joins TRBV27 to TRBJ1-1, with a tentative D call TRBD1 (5 bases). CDR1 and CDR2 (germline): MNHEY, SMNVEV (reference sequence). The V end was cut by 3 bases, the J end by 1 base, with 12 bases between. The CDR3 totals 15 residues. CDR3 coding DNA: TGTGCCAGCAGTTTTTTGGGCAGGGCGAACACTGAAGCTTTCTTT. Its protein product is CASSFLGRANTEAFF.

This clonotype was observed at least ten times. V and J are TRBV4-3 and TRBJ1-2; TRBD1 matches at 7 bases. V lost 1 base to trimming and J lost 3 bases; unmatched junction nucleotides: 8. Germline lookup yields CDR1 LGHNA and CDR2 YSLEER. The CDR3 runs 16 residues. CDR3 bases: TGCGCCAGCAGCCAAGCCGGAGGCAGGGGGGACTATGGCTACACCTTC. Translation: CASSQAGGRGDYGYTF.

This clonotype was seen repeatedly, ten times or more. The genes are TRBV3-1 and TRBJ1-4, with a tentative D call TRBD1 (5 bases). Per the germline V gene, CDR1 is LGHDT and CDR2 is YNNKEL (reference sequence). V was cut by 1 base and J by 11 bases, with 8 bases left in between. This CDR3 comprises 12 residues. CDR3 bases: TGTGCCAGCAGCCAAGTATCAGGGAAACTGTTTTTT. Translation gives CASSQVSGKLFF. Full variable domain (remainder filled in from reference TRBV3-1 and TRBJ1-4): DTAVSQTPKYLVTQMGNDKSIKCEQNLGHDTMYWYKQDSKKFLKIMFSYNNKELIINETVPNRFSPKSPDKAHLNLHINSLELGDSAVYFCASSQVSGKLFFGSGTQLSVL.